This TCR beta chain comes out of a study of Graves' ophthalmopathy and Graves' hyperthyroidism. This CDR3 region has 15 residues. The germline V gene encodes CDR1 SGDLS and CDR2 YYNGEE. Trimming cost V 2 bases and J 6 bases; bases outside gene matches: 5. Study-level findings and limits: Most expanded clonotypes from thyroid (those above 0.001 frequency) were also found in blood.

Worth noting for this clonotype: Antigen specificity is unknown.

As the template, RNA transcripts were used to amplify TCR beta CDR3 regions. In the first round, RT-PCR was carried out with HTBI primers, and a multiplex PCR formed the second round. TCRdb fed the multiplex PCR reads into MiXCR, producing one record per CDR3 protein. The table records 450,000 or so distinct CDR3 sequences, roughly an eighth of them present only once. The source of this sequence is a woman in her 30s with Graves' ophthalmopathy. The J gene is TRBJ2-2, the V gene TRBV9; 9 nucleotides align to TRBD2. Sequencing input: blood. The CDR3 spells CASSVLSGSSGELFF. DNA for the CDR3: TGTGCCAGCAGCGTTCTTAGCGGGAGCTCCGGGGAGCTGTTTTTT.